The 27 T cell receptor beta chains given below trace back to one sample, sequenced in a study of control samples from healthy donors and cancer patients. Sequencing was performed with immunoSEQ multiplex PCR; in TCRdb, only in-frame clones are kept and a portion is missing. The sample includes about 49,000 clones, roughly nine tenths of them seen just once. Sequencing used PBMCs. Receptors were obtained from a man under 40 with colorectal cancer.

The CDR3 region is CASSTTAQRANQPQHF. The CDR3 region has the DNA TGTGCCAGTAGTACGACAGCCCAAAGGGCCAATCAGCCCCAGCATTTT. The genes are TRBV19 and TRBJ1-5; D is possibly TRBD1 (5 bases). CDR1 is LNHDA, CDR2 SQIVND, per germline (reference sequence). This CDR3 region has 16 residues. Trimming took 4 bases from V and 3 from J, leaving 16 bases between them. Full variable domain (missing parts from reference TRBV19 and TRBJ1-5): DGGITQSPKYLFRKEGQNVTLSCEQNLNHDAMYWYRQDPGQGLRLIYYSQIVNDFQKGDIAEGYSVSREKKESFPLTVTSAQKNPTAFYLCASSTTAQRANQPQHFGDGTRLSIL.

The DNA for the CDR3 is TGTGCTAGTGGTCTCTCCGGGGCCTACAATGAGCAGTTCTTC. This codes for CASGLSGAYNEQFF. The chain combines TRBV12-5 with TRBJ2-1; D is possibly TRBD2 (5 bases). CDR1 LGHNT and CDR2 FRNRAP come from the germline V gene. The V end was cut by 5 bases, the J end by 2 bases, with 10 bases between. This CDR3 has 14 amino acids.

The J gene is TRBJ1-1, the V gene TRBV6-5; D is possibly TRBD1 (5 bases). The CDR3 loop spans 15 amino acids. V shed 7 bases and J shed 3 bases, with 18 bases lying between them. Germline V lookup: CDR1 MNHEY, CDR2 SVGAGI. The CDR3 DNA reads TGTGCCAGCACTCGTCTGGGGGGGAGGGACACTGAAGCTTTCTTT. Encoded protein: CASTRLGGRDTEAFF.

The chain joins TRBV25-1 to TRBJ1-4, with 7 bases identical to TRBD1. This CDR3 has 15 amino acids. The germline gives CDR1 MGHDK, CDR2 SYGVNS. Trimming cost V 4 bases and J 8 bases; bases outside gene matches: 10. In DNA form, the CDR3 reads TGTGCCAGCAGTGCAGGGACAGATGGTAGAGAAAAACTGTTTTTT. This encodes CASSAGTDGREKLFF. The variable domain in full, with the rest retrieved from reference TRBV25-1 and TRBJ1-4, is EADIYQTPRYLVIGTGKKITLECSQTMGHDKMYWYQQDPGMELHLIHYSYGVNSTEKGDLSSESTVSRIRTEHFPLTLESARPSHTSQYLCASSAGTDGREKLFFGSGTQLSVL.

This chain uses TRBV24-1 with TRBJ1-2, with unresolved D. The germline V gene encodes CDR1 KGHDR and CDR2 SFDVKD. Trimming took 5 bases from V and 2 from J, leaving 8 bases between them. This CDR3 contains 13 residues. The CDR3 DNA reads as TGTGCCACCAGTGTAACGGGAAACTATGGCTACACCTTC. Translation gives CATSVTGNYGYTF.

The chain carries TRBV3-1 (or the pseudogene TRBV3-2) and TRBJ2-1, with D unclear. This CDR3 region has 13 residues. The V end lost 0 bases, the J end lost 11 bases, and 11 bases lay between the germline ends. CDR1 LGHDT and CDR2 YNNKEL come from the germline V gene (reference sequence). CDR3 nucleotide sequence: TGTGCCAGCAGCCAAGATGATGGCCCGCAGCAGTTCTTC. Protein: CASSQDDGPQQFF.

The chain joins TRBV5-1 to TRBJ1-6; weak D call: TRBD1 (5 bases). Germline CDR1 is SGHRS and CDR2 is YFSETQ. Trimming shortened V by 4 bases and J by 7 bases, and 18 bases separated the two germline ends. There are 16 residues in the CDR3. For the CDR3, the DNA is TGCGCCAGCAGCCGTTCCGGGACTAGCTCCAATTCACCCCTCCACTTT. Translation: CASSRSGTSSNSPLHF.

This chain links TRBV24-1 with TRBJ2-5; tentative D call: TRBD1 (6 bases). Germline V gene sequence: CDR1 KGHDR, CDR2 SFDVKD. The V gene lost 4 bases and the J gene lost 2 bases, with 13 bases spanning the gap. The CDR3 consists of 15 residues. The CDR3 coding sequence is TGTGCCACCAGTGAATTACAGGGATCTCAAGAGACCCAGTACTTC. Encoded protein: CATSELQGSQETQYF.

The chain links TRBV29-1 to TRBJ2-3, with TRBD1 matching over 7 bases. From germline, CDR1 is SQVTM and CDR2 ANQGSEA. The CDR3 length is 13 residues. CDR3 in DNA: TGCACCTTTGGGGCAGGGGGTTCAGATACGCAGTATTTT. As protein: CTFGAGGSDTQYF.

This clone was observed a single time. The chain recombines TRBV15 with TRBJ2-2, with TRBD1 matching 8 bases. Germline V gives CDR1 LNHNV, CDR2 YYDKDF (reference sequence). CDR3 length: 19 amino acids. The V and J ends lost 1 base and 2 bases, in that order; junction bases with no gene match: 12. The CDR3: CATSRVGQGALFNTGELFF. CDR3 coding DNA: TGTGCCACCAGCAGAGTGGGGCAGGGGGCATTGTTTAACACCGGGGAGCTGTTTTTT.

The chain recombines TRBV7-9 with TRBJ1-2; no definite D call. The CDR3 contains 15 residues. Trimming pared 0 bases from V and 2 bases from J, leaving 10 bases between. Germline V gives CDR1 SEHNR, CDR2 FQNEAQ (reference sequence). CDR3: CASSLALGSNYGYTF. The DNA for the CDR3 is TGTGCCAGCAGCTTAGCGCTTGGCAGCAACTATGGCTACACCTTC.

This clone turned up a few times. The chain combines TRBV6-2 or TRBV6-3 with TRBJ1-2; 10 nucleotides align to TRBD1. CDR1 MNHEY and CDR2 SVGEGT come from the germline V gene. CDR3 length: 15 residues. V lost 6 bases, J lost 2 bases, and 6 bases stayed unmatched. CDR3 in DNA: TGTGCCAGCAGCCAGGGGACAGGGGTAAACTATGGCTACACCTTC. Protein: CASSQGTGVNYGYTF.

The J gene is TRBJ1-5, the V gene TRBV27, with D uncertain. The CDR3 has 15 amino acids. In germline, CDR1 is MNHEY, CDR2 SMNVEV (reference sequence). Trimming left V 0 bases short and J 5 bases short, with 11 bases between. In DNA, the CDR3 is TGTGCCAGCAGTTTATCGGGCGGTTTCGATCAGCCCCAGCATTTT. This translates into CASSLSGGFDQPQHF.

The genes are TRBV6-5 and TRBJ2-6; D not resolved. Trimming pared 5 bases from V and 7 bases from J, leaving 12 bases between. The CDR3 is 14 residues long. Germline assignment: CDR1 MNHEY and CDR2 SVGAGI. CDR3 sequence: CASSTRKGANVLTF. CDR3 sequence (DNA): TGTGCCAGCAGTACCAGAAAGGGAGCCAACGTCCTGACTTTC.

CDR3 DNA sequence: TGTGCCATCAGTGAACGGATGGTCCCGAACACCGGGGAGCTGTTTTTT. Its protein product is CAISERMVPNTGELFF. V usage is TRBV10-3 and J usage is TRBJ2-2; no definite D call. Trimming removed 3 bases from V and 0 bases from J, with 11 bases in between. CDR1 is ENHRY and CDR2 is SYGVKD in the germline V gene. The CDR3 has 16 residues.

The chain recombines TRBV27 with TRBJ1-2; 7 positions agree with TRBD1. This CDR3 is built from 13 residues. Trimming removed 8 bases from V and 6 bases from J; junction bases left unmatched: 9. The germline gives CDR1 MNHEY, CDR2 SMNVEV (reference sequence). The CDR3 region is CASSDRLRDGYTF. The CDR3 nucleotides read TGTGCCAGCTCGGACAGGCTTAGGGATGGCTACACCTTC.

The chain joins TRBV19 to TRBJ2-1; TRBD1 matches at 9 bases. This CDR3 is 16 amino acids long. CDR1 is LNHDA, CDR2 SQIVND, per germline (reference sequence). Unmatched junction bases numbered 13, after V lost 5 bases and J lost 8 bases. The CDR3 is CASSFPPGQGLDEQFF. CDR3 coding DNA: TGTGCCAGTAGTTTCCCCCCGGGACAGGGTTTAGATGAGCAGTTCTTC.

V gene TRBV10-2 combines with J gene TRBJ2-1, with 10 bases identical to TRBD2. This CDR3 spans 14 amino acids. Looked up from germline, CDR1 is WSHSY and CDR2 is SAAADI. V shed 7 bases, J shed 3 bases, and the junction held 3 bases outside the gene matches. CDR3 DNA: TGCGCCAGCATGAGCGGGGGGGTCTACAATGAGCAGTTCTTC. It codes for CASMSGGVYNEQFF.

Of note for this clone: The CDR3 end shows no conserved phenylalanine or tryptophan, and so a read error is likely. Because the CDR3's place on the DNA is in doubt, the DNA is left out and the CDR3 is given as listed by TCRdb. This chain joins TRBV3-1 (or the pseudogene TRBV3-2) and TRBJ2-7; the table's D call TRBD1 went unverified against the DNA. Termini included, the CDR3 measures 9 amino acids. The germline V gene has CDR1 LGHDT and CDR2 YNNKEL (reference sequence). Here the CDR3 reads CASSQVTGP.

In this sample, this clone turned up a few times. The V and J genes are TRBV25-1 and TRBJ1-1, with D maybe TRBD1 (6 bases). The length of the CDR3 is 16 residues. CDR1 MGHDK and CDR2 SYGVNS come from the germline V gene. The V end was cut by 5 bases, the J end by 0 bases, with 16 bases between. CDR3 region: CASSIEGGIMNTEAFF. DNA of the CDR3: TGTGCCAGCAGTATAGAGGGGGGGATTATGAACACTGAAGCTTTCTTT.

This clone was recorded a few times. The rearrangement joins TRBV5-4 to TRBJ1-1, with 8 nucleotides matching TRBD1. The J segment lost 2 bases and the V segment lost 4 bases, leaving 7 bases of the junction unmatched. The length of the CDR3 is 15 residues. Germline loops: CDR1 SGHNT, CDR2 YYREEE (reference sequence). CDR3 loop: CASSIPTGENTEAFF. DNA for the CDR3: TGTGCCAGCAGCATACCGACAGGGGAAAACACTGAAGCTTTCTTT.

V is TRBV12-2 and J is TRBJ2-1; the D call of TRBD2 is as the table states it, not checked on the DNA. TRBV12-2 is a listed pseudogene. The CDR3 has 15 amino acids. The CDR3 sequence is CASSAWGVHYNEQFF. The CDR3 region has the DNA TGTGCAAGCTCCGCATGGGGGGTTCATTACAATGAGCAGTTCTTC.

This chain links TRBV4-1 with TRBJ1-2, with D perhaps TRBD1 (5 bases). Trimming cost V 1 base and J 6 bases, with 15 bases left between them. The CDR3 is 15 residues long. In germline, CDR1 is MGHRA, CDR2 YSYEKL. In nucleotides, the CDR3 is TGCGCCAGCAGCCAAGGGGACGGCACCAGGGATGGCTACACCTTC. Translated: CASSQGDGTRDGYTF.

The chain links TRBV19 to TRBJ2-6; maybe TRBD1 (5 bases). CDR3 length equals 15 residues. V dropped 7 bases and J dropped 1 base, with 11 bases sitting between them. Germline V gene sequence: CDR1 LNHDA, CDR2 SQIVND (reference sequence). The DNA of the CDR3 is TGTGCCAGTAATCCAGGGAAATCTGGGGCCAACGTCCTGACTTTC. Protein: CASNPGKSGANVLTF. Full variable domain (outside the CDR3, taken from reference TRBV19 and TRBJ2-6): DGGITQSPKYLFRKEGQNVTLSCEQNLNHDAMYWYRQDPGQGLRLIYYSQIVNDFQKGDIAEGYSVSREKKESFPLTVTSAQKNPTAFYLCASNPGKSGANVLTFGAGSRLTVL.

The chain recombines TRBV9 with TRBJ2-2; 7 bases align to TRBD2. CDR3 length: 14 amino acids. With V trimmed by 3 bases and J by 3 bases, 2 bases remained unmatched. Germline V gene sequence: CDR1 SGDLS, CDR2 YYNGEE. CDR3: CASSEGGDTGELFF. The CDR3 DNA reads TGTGCCAGCAGCGAGGGAGGGGACACCGGGGAGCTGTTTTTT.

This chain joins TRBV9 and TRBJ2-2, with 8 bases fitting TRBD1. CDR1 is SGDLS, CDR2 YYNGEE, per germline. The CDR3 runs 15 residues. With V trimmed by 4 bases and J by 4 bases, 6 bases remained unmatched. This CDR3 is CASSPRGRRTGELFF. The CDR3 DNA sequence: TGTGCCAGCAGCCCCAGGGGGCGTCGCACCGGGGAGCTGTTTTTT.

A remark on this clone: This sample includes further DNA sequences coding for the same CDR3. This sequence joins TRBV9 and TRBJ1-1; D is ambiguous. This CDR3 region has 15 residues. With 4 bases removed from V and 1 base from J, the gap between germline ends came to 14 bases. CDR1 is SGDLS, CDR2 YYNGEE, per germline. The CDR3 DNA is TGTGCCAGCAGCTCTCATCTTAACGGGAACACTGAAGCTTTCTTT. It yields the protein CASSSHLNGNTEAFF. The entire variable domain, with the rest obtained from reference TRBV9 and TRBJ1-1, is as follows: DSGVTQTPKHLITATGQRVTLRCSPRSGDLSVYWYQQSLDQGLQFLIQYYNGEERAKGNILERFSAQQFPDLHSELNLSSLELGDSALYFCASSSHLNGNTEAFFGQGTRLTVV.